Each of the 10 T cell receptor beta chains below was sequenced from the same sample in a study of blood T cell repertoires in COVID-19. The assay was immunoSEQ multiplex PCR, and TCRdb's table has in-frame clones only and misses some. The table includes fewer than 90,000 clones, 76% detected once. Specimen: peripheral blood. These receptors were obtained from a man aged 60-69 years with COVID-19, enrolled during active disease.

V is TRBV2 and J is TRBJ1-1; 10 bases match TRBD1. Looked up from germline, CDR1 is SNHLY and CDR2 is FYNNEI. The trim removed 7 bases at V and 0 bases at J, leaving 17 bases unmatched. The CDR3 covers 19 residues. CDR3 sequence reads: CASNFPSTGGDILNTEAFF. The CDR3 DNA is TGTGCCAGCAATTTTCCCTCGACAGGGGGCGACATATTGAACACTGAAGCTTTCTTT.

In this sample, this clone turned up a few times. V is TRBV9 and J is TRBJ1-1; TRBD1 matches 10 bases. The V gene's germline CDR1 is SGDLS and CDR2 YYNGEE. V lost 2 bases to trimming and J lost 1 base; unmatched junction nucleotides: 5. This CDR3 comprises 16 residues. The CDR3 DNA follows: TGTGCCAGCAGCGTCGGGACAGGGGCCAAGAACACTGAAGCTTTCTTT. It specifies CASSVGTGAKNTEAFF.

J is TRBJ2-2 and V is TRBV6-5, with D maybe TRBD2 (5 bases). The CDR3 sequence is 15 residues long. Germline CDR1 is MNHEY and CDR2 is SVGAGI. The V end lost 6 bases, the J end lost 2 bases, and 13 bases lay between the germline ends. The CDR3 bases are TGTGCCAGCAGGGGTAGAGGACTCAACACCGGGGAGCTGTTTTTT. Its translation: CASRGRGLNTGELFF.

The CDR3 DNA is TGCGCCAGCAGCCAAGGTTCGGCAAGAATTATGGGCTCACCCCTCCACTTT. Protein sequence: CASSQGSARIMGSPLHF. The rearrangement joins TRBV4-1 to TRBJ1-6; D uncertain. Trimming took 1 base from V and 10 from J, leaving 20 bases between them. This CDR3 spans 17 amino acids. Germline V gives CDR1 MGHRA, CDR2 YSYEKL.

This clone is medium-sized by share. This chain links TRBV28 with TRBJ1-1, with D possibly matching TRBD1 (6 bases). This CDR3 is 12 amino acids long. The V end lost 6 bases, the J end lost 5 bases, and 10 bases lay between the germline ends. CDR1 and CDR2 from the germline V gene are MDHEN and SYDVKM. The CDR3 region is CASSSRGTEAFF. The CDR3 DNA is TGTGCCAGCAGCTCCAGGGGAACTGAAGCTTTCTTT.

The chain uses TRBV29-1 and TRBJ2-5; a possible D gene is TRBD1 (6 bases). V lost 6 bases to trimming and J lost 4 bases, with 12 bases between them. This CDR3 spans 12 amino acids. Germline-derived CDR1 and CDR2 are SQVTM and ANQGSEA. CDR3 in DNA: TGCAGCGTCCTAGAAGGGGGAGAGACCCAGTACTTC. As protein: CSVLEGGETQYF.

This sequence joins TRBV7-6 and TRBJ1-4; D gene unclear. Germline V gene lookup returns CDR1 SGHVS and CDR2 FNYEAQ. This CDR3 has 17 amino acids. The V end lost 0 bases, the J end lost 0 bases, and 11 bases lay between the germline ends. CDR3 sequence: CASSLALREATNEKLFF. The CDR3 nucleotides are TGTGCCAGCAGCTTAGCTCTGCGGGAGGCAACTAATGAAAAACTGTTTTTT.

In this sample, this clone turned up a few times. This sequence joins TRBV4-1 and TRBJ2-1, with TRBD2 identical over 14 bases. The germline gives CDR1 MGHRA, CDR2 YSYEKL. Germline trimming cut 0 bases from V and 8 bases from J; bases unmatched to any gene: 3. This CDR3 is built from 16 residues. The CDR3 nucleotides are TGCGCCAGCAGCCAAGAGGGGGGACTAGCGGGAGATGAGCAGTTCTTC. This codes for CASSQEGGLAGDEQFF.

The rearrangement links TRBV7-2 to TRBJ1-1, with 7 bases matching TRBD1. The germline V gene has CDR1 SGHTA and CDR2 FQGNSA. V shed 5 bases, J shed 5 bases, and the junction held 8 bases outside the gene matches. The CDR3 length is 14 residues. The CDR3 bases are TGTGCCAGCAGCCGGGACAGTTTAAGGACTGAAGCTTTCTTT. Protein product: CASSRDSLRTEAFF.

The rearrangement joins TRBV12-3 or TRBV12-4 to TRBJ1-5; D is ambiguous. The CDR3 length is 13 residues. V was cut by 7 bases and J by 5 bases, with 12 bases left in between. CDR3 nucleotides: TGTGCCAGCACCCGACAACCGGATCAGCCCCAGCATTTT. This sequence encodes CASTRQPDQPQHF.